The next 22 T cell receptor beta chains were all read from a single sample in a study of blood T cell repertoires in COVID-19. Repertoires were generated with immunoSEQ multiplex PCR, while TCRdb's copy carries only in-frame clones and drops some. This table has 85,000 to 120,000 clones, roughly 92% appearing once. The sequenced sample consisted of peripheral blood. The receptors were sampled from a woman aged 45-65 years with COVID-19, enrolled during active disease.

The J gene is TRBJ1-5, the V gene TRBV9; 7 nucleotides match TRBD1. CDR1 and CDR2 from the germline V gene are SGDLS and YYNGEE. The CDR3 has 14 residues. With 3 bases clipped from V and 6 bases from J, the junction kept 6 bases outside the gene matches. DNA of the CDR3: TGTGCCAGCAGCGCTGGTGACAGGGCTCAGCCCCAGCATTTT. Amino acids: CASSAGDRAQPQHF. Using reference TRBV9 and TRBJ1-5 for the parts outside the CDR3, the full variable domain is DSGVTQTPKHLITATGQRVTLRCSPRSGDLSVYWYQQSLDQGLQFLIQYYNGEERAKGNILERFSAQQFPDLHSELNLSSLELGDSALYFCASSAGDRAQPQHFGDGTRLSIL.

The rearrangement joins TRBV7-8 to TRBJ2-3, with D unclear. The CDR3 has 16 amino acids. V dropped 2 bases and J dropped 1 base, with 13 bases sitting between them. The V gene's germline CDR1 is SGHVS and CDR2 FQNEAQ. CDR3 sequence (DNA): TGTGCCAGCAGCTTATTCCGCTCCGCGGGCACAGATACGCAGTATTTT. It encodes CASSLFRSAGTDTQYF.

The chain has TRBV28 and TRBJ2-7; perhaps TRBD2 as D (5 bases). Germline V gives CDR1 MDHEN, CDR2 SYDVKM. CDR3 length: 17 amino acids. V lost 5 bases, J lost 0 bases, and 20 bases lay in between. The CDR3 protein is CASSPSIGLFNSYEQYV. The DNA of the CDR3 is TGTGCCAGCAGTCCCTCCATCGGACTCTTTAACTCCTACGAGCAGTACGTC.

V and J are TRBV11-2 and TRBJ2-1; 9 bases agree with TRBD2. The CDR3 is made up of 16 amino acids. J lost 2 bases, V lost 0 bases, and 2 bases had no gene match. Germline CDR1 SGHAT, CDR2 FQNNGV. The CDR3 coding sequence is TGTGCCAGCAGCTTAGAGCGGGGGGGGACCTACAATGAGCAGTTCTTC. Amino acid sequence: CASSLERGGTYNEQFF.

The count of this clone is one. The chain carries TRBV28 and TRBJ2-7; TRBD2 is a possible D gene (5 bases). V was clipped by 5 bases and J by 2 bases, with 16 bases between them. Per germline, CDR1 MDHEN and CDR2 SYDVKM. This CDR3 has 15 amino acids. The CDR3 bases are TGTGCCAGCAGTCCCCTTGGCGCTAGCACCTACGAGCAGTACTTC. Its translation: CASSPLGASTYEQYF.

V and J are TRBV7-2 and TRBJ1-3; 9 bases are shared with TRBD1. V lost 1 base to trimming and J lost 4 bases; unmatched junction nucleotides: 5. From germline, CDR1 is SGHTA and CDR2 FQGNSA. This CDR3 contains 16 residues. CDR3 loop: CASSLGTGGAGNTIYF. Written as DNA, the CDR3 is TGTGCCAGCAGCTTAGGAACAGGGGGCGCAGGAAACACCATATATTTT.

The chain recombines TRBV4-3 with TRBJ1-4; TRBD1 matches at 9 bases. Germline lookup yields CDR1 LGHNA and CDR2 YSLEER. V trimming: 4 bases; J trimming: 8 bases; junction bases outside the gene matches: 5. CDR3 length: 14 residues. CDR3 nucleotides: TGCGCCAGCAGCCTCGGACAGGGGAACGAAAAACTGTTTTTT. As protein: CASSLGQGNEKLFF.

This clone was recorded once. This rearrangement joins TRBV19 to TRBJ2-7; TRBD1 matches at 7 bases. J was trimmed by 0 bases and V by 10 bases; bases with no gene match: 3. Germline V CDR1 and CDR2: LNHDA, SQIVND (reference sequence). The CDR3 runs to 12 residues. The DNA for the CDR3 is TGTGCCACCGGGGACAGCTCCTACGAGCAGTACTTC. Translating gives CATGDSSYEQYF.

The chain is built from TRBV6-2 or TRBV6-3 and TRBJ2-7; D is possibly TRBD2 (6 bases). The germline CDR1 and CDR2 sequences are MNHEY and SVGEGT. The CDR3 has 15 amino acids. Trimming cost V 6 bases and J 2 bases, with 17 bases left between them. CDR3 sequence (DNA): TGTGCCAGCAGCCTAGTCGGGACTCGCCCCTACGAGCAGTACTTC. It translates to CASSLVGTRPYEQYF.

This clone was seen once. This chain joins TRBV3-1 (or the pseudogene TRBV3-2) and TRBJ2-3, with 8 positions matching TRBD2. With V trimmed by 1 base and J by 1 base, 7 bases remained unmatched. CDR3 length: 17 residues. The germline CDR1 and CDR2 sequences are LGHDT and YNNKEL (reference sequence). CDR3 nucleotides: TGTGCCAGCAGCCAAGCCCAGCCGGGACTAGGCACAGATACGCAGTATTTT. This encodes CASSQAQPGLGTDTQYF.

The CDR3 here is CASSSLDPGLAGAGEQFF. DNA of the CDR3: TGCGCCAGCAGCTCCTTGGACCCGGGACTAGCGGGGGCCGGGGAGCAGTTCTTC. This chain links TRBV5-1 with TRBJ2-1; 14 bases agree with TRBD2. CDR3 length: 18 residues. V dropped 3 bases and J dropped 10; count of bases not matched to a gene: 15. Germline-derived CDR1 and CDR2 are SGHRS and YFSETQ.

The CDR3 sequence: CASGLVLNSPLHF. The DNA for the CDR3 is TGTGCTAGTGGTTTGGTACTTAATTCACCCCTCCACTTT. The chain links TRBV12-5 to TRBJ1-6; no clear D gene. This CDR3 comprises 13 residues. Per germline, CDR1 LGHNT and CDR2 FRNRAP. Trimming took 0 bases from V and 6 from J, leaving 3 bases between them.

In DNA form, the CDR3 reads TGTGCCAGTAGTATAGTAGAGTACGCCGGGGAGCTGTTTTTT. Protein product: CASSIVEYAGELFF. The chain couples TRBV19 to TRBJ2-2; no firm D call. This CDR3 is 14 amino acids long. Trimming left V 1 base short and J 6 bases short, with 9 bases between. CDR1 and CDR2 from the germline V gene are LNHDA and SQIVND (reference sequence).

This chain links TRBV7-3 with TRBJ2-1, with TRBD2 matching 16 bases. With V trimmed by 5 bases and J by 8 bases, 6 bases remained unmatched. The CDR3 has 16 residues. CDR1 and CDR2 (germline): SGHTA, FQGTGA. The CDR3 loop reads CASSQGLAGGLDEQFF. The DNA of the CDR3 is TGTGCCAGCAGCCAGGGACTAGCGGGGGGGCTGGATGAGCAGTTCTTC.

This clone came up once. The CDR3 DNA follows: TGTGCCACCTTAGGGGGGAACACTGAAGCTTTCTTT. It encodes CATLGGNTEAFF. This chain links TRBV12-3 or TRBV12-4 with TRBJ1-1; a possible D gene is TRBD1 (6 bases). The CDR3 extends over 12 amino acids. Trimming removed 10 bases from V and 1 base from J, with 10 bases in between.

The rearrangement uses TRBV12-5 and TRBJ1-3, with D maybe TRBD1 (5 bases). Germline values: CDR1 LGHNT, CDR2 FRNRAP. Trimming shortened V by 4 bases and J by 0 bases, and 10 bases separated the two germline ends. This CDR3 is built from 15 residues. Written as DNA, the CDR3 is TGTGCTAGTGGTTCGACAGCAAACTCTGGAAACACCATATATTTT. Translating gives CASGSTANSGNTIYF. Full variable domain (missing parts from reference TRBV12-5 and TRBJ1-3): DARVTQTPRHKVTEMGQEVTMRCQPILGHNTVFWYRQTMMQGLELLAYFRNRAPLDDSGMPKDRFSAEMPDATLATLKIQPSEPRDSAVYFCASGSTANSGNTIYFGEGSWLTVV.

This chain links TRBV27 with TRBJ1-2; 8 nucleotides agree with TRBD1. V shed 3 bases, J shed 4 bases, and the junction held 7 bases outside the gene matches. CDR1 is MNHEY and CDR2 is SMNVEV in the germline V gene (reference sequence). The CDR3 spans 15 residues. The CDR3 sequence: CASSFLGQGFYGYTF. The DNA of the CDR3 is TGTGCCAGCAGTTTCCTTGGACAGGGATTCTATGGCTACACCTTC.

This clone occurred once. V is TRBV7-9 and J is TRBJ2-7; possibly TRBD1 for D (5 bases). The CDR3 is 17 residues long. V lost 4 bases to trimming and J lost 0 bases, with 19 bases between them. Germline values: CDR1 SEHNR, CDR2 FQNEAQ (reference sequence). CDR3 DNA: TGTGCCAGCAGCTCCTCGAATGGACATGCTACCTCCTACGAGCAGTACTTC. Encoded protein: CASSSSNGHATSYEQYF.

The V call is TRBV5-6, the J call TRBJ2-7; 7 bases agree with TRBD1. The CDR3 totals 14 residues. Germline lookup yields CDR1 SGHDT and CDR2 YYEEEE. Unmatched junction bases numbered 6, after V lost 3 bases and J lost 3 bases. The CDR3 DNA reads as TGTGCCAGCAGCTCATTGGACAGGAACTACGAGCAGTACGTC. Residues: CASSSLDRNYEQYV.

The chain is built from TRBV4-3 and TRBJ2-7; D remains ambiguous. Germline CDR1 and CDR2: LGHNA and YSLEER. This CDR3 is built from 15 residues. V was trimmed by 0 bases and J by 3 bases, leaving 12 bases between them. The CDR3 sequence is CASSQDPTQFYEQYF. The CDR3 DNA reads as TGCGCCAGCAGCCAAGATCCAACACAATTCTACGAGCAGTACTTC.

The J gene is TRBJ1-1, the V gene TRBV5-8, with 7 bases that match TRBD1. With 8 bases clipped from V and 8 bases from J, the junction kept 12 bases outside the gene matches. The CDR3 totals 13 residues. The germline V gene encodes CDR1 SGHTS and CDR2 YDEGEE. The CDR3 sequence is CASLKSTGVEAFF. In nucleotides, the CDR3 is TGTGCCAGTCTAAAATCCACAGGGGTCGAAGCTTTCTTT.

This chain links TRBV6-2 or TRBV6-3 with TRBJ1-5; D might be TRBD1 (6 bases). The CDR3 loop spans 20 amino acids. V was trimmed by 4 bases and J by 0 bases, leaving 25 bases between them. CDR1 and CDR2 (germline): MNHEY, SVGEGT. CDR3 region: CASSLRGHPGTYYSNQPQHF. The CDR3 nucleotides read TGTGCCAGCAGTTTAAGGGGTCATCCCGGGACATACTATAGCAATCAGCCCCAGCATTTT.